This T cell receptor beta chain was sequenced in a study of shared clonotypes between healthy human individuals. General study findings and limits: A handful of donors had about 5% of their naive CD4 clonotypes in common. Sorted-subset sequencing was shown by rarefaction to be incomplete despite large depth. Naive subsets typically showed greater estimated richness than memory subsets.

As to this clone: The antigen is unknown.

CD4+ cell separation produced CD45RA+ naive and CD45RA-negative memory subsets. Germline V gene sequence: CDR1 GTSNPN, CDR2 SVGIG (reference sequence). Trimming took 3 bases from V and 5 from J; bases not matched to a gene: 12. The CDR3 loop spans 16 amino acids. Libraries were prepared by immunoSEQ multiplex PCR; TCRdb keeps only in-frame clonotypes and omits some of them. This table has about 1.5 million clones, approximately 98% appearing once. Sequencing was done on a sample of naive CD4+ T cells sorted from blood. Subset specified: CD45RA+ positively selected. The clonotype comes from a man younger than 45 in good health. The V call is TRBV30, the J call TRBJ2-1; TRBD2 matches 8 bases. The CDR3 region is CAWRKPGLGLDNEQFF. CDR3 nucleotides: TGTGCCTGGAGAAAACCGGGACTAGGATTGGACAATGAGCAGTTCTTC.